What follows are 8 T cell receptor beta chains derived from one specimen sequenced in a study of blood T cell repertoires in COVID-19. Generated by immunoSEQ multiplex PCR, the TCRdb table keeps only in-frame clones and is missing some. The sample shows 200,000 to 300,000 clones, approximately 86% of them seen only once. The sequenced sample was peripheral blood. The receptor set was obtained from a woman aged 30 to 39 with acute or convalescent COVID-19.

The CDR3 sequence: CSVLWVGHSNQPQHF. CDR3 nucleotide sequence: TGCAGCGTTCTATGGGTGGGCCATAGCAATCAGCCCCAGCATTTT. The chain uses TRBV29-1 and TRBJ1-5; D uncertain. Trimming removed 5 bases from V and 0 bases from J, with 14 bases in between. CDR1 and CDR2 (germline): SQVTM, ANQGSEA. This CDR3 comprises 15 residues.

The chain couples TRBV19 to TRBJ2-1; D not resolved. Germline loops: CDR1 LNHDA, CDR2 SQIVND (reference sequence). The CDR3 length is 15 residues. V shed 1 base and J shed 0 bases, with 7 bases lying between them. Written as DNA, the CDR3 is TGTGCCAGTAGTATAGGCCGGGTCTCCTACAATGAGCAGTTCTTC. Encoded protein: CASSIGRVSYNEQFF.

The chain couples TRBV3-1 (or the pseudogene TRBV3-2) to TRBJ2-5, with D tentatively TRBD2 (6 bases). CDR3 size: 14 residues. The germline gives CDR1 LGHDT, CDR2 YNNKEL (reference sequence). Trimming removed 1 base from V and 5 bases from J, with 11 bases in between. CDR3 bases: TGTGCCAGCAGCCAAGCCGGAGGGAGGGAGACCCAGTACTTC. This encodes CASSQAGGRETQYF.

The CDR3 nucleotides read TGTGCCAGCAGCGCAGCCGGGACAGGAGCCTACGAGCAGTACTTC. This codes for CASSAAGTGAYEQYF. The rearrangement joins TRBV9 to TRBJ2-7, with TRBD1 identical over 8 bases. J was trimmed by 2 bases and V by 3 bases; bases with no gene match: 7. Germline V gene sequence: CDR1 SGDLS, CDR2 YYNGEE. The CDR3 has 15 residues.

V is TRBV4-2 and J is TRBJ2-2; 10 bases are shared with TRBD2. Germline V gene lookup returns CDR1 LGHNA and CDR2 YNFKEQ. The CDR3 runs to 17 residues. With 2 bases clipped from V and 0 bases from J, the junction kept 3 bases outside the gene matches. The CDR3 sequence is CASSQTGLATNTGELFF. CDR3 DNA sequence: TGTGCCAGCAGCCAAACGGGACTAGCGACGAACACCGGGGAGCTGTTTTTT.

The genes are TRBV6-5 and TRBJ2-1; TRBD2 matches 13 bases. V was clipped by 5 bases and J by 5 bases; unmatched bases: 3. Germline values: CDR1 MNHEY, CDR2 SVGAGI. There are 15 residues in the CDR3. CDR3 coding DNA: TGTGCCAGCAGTCAGGGACTAGCGGGGCACAATGAGCAGTTCTTC. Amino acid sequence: CASSQGLAGHNEQFF.

As DNA, the CDR3 is TGTGCCAGCAGTGAAACTAGCGGGAGTGGGGATGAGCAGTTCTTC. Translation: CASSETSGSGDEQFF. The chain has TRBV6-4 and TRBJ2-1; 11 bases are shared with TRBD2. The ends lost 3 bases at V and 8 bases at J; junction bases unmatched: 6. CDR3 length: 15 residues. CDR1 and CDR2 from the germline V gene are MRHNA and SNTAGT.

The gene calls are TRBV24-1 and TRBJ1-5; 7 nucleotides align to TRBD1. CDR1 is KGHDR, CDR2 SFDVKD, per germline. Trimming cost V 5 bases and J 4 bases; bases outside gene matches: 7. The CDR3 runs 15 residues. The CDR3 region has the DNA TGTGCCACCAGTGCCCCGGGACAGCTTAATCAGCCCCAGCATTTT. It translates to CATSAPGQLNQPQHF.